This T cell receptor beta chain was captured in a study of cytomegalovirus exposure and HLA in healthy donors. It was with 60 Vbeta and 13 Jbeta primers that the PCR ran. Clones were read by immunoSEQ multiplex PCR, and TCRdb kept only the in-frame ones, dropping some. Here the sample spans roughly 110,000 clones, 71% being singletons. The donors comprised healthy bone marrow donors. V was trimmed by 6 bases and J by 3 bases, leaving 17 bases between them. Looked up from germline, CDR1 is SGHAT and CDR2 is FQNNGV. The CDR3 covers 15 residues. This clonotype was obtained from a female donor in good health and CMV-seronegative. The chain employs TRBV11-2 and TRBJ1-1, with D unresolved. Sequenced material: PBMCs. CDR3 residues: CASRVIVGRDTEAFF. The CDR3 DNA reads as TGTGCCAGCAGGGTAATCGTGGGGAGGGACACTGAAGCTTTCTTT.